The 11 T cell receptor beta chains in this list originate from one sample, sequenced in a study of T-cell memory formation after mild COVID-19. TCRdb analysed the 5' RACE reads with MiXCR anew, one entry per CDR3 protein. The sample shows 140,000 to 150,000 distinct CDR3 sequences, 19% of them seen only once. Sequenced material: PBMCs or a T cell subset sorted from them (not recorded which). The receptors were gathered from an adult woman who had mild COVID-19 (a few samples of this study predate the infection). Cell type and time point are not known.

The chain carries TRBV3-1 and TRBJ1-2; D gene ambiguous. Germline assignment: CDR1 LGHDT and CDR2 YNNKEL (reference sequence). The V gene lost 1 base and the J gene lost 2 bases, with 11 bases spanning the gap. This CDR3 is built from 15 residues. CDR3 loop: CASSQVYLFNYGYTF. The CDR3 DNA reads TGTGCCAGCAGCCAAGTGTATCTATTCAACTATGGCTACACCTTC.

V gene TRBV11-1 combines with J gene TRBJ2-1, with D maybe TRBD1 (6 bases). Looked up from germline, CDR1 is SGHAT and CDR2 is FQDESV (reference sequence). The V end was cut by 4 bases, the J end by 1 base, with 8 bases between. The CDR3 runs 14 residues. CDR3 sequence: CASSSGQSYNEQFF. Here the CDR3 DNA reads TGTGCCAGCAGCTCAGGACAGTCCTACAATGAGCAGTTCTTC.

This clonotype occurred a few times. A junction end diverges from the germline sequence, so it may reflect a read error. V is TRBV5-5 and J is TRBJ2-5; D is undetermined. The CDR3 runs 13 residues. Germline V CDR1 and CDR2: SGHKS, YYEKEE (reference sequence). The CDR3 sequence: CASSEKVVSADFF. CDR3 nucleotides: TGTGCCAGCAGCGAGAAAGTGGTCAGCGCAGATTTCTTC.

This clonotype was seen a few times. The J gene is TRBJ2-4, the V gene TRBV6-5; 9 bases agree with TRBD1. The CDR3 length is 16 residues. V was pared by 5 bases and J by 7 bases, with 12 bases of the junction left unmatched. Germline CDR1 reads MNHEY; CDR2 reads SVGAGI. The CDR3 protein is CASSLTGTGSVNIQYF. The CDR3 DNA reads TGTGCCAGCAGTCTCACCGGGACAGGGTCCGTCAACATTCAGTACTTC.

The chain combines TRBV6-5 with TRBJ1-1; D gene unclear. The germline gives CDR1 MNHEY, CDR2 SVGAGI. CDR3 length equals 14 residues. V was clipped by 6 bases and J by 0 bases, with 11 bases between them. The CDR3 nucleotides read TGTGCCAGCAGCCGTCAGCGTATGAACACTGAAGCTTTCTTT. It specifies CASSRQRMNTEAFF.

This clonotype was counted between two and nine times. The V call is TRBV6-5, the J call TRBJ2-2; D uncertain. Trimming took 3 bases from V and 6 from J, leaving 11 bases between them. CDR1 is MNHEY, CDR2 SVGAGI, per germline. CDR3 length: 14 amino acids. The CDR3 coding sequence is TGTGCCAGCAGTTATTCAAGGCCGGCCGGGGAGCTGTTTTTT. This sequence encodes CASSYSRPAGELFF.

The rearrangement uses TRBV3-1 and TRBJ2-6; D ambiguous. Trimming shortened V by 8 bases and J by 2 bases, and 10 bases separated the two germline ends. Germline assignment: CDR1 LGHDT and CDR2 YNNKEL (reference sequence). This CDR3 spans 14 amino acids. The chain's CDR3 is CASSLHTGANVLTF. For the CDR3, the DNA is TGTGCCAGCTCATTACACACTGGGGCCAACGTCCTGACTTTC. Filled out from reference TRBV3-1 and TRBJ2-6, the complete variable domain reads DTAVSQTPKYLVTQMGNDKSIKCEQNLGHDTMYWYKQDSKKFLKIMFSYNNKELIINETVPNRFSPKSPDKAHLNLHINSLELGDSAVYFCASSLHTGANVLTFGAGSRLTVL.

CDR3 nucleotide sequence: TGTGCCACCAGCAGAGAATTGGGGACCGGGGAGCTGTTTTTT. Protein product: CATSRELGTGELFF. J is TRBJ2-2 and V is TRBV15; D remains ambiguous. Germline CDR1 and CDR2: LNHNV and YYDKDF (reference sequence). CDR3 length equals 14 residues. Trimming stripped 0 bases from V and 5 bases from J, with 7 bases between.

In its sample, this clonotype was seen a few times. The V call is TRBV19, the J call TRBJ2-7, with 9 positions matching TRBD1. CDR1 LNHDA and CDR2 SQIVND come from the germline V gene (reference sequence). The CDR3 contains 13 residues. V trimming: 10 bases; J trimming: 2 bases; junction bases outside the gene matches: 6. The CDR3 bases are TGTGCCACCTCGGGACAGGGTGCCTACGAGCAGTACTTC. This translates into CATSGQGAYEQYF.

CDR3 protein: CASSPGPAYEQYF. The DNA of the CDR3 is TGTGCCAGCAGCCCCGGACCAGCCTACGAGCAGTACTTC. This chain links TRBV7-9 with TRBJ2-7; D is unclear. CDR3 size: 13 residues. CDR1 and CDR2 from the germline V gene are SEHNR and FQNEAQ (reference sequence). The germline V and J ends were trimmed by 5 bases and 2 bases, with 10 bases remaining between them.

This clonotype was seen only a few times. The chain combines TRBV29-1 with TRBJ2-2; 9 positions agree with TRBD1. The germline CDR1 and CDR2 sequences are SQVTM and ANQGSEA. V shed 6 bases, J shed 2 bases, and the junction held 7 bases outside the gene matches. The CDR3 is 15 residues long. The CDR3 DNA sequence: TGCAGCGTGAGGGGGACAGGGAACAACACCGGGGAGCTGTTTTTT. Translated, it gives CSVRGTGNNTGELFF.